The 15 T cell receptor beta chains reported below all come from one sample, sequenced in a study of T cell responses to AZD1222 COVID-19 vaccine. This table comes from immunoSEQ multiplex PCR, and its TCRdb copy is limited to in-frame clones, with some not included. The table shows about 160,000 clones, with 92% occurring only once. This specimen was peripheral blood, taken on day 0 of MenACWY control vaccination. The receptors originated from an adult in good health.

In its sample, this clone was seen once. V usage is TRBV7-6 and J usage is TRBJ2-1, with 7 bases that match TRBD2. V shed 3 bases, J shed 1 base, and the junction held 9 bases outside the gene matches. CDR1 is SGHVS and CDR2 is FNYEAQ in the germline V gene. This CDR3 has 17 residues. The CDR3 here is CASSLMERGVSYNEQFF. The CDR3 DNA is TGTGCCAGCAGCTTGATGGAGCGGGGAGTTTCCTACAATGAGCAGTTCTTC.

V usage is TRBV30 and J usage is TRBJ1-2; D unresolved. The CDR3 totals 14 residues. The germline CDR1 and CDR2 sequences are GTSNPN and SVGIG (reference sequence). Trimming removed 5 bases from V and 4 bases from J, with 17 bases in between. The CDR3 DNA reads TGTGCCTGGCGCCCCGGGAGACCCGGCTATGGCTACACCTTC. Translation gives CAWRPGRPGYGYTF.

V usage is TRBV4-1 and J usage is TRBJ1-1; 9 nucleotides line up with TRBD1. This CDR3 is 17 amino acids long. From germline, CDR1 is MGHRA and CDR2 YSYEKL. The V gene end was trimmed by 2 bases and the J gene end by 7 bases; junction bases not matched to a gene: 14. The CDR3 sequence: CASSQTLTGGSFGEAFF. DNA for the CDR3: TGCGCCAGCAGCCAAACCCTGACAGGGGGTTCTTTTGGTGAAGCTTTCTTT.

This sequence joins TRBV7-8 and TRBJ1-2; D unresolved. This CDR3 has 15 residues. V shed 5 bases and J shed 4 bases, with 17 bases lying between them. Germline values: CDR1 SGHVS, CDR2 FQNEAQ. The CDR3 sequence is CASSVNRVSSYGYTF. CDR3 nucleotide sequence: TGTGCCAGCAGCGTCAACAGAGTATCTTCCTATGGCTACACCTTC.

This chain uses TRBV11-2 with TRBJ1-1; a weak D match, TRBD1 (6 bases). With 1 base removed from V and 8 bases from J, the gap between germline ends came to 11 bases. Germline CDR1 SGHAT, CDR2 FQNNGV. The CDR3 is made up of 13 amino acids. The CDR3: CASSLAQGVEAFF. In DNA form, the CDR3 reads TGTGCCAGCAGCTTAGCACAGGGAGTCGAAGCTTTCTTT. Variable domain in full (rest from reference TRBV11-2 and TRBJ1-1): EAGVAQSPRYKIIEKRQSVAFWCNPISGHATLYWYQQILGQGPKLLIQFQNNGVVDDSQLPKDRFSAERLKGVDSTLKIQPAKLEDSAVYLCASSLAQGVEAFFGQGTRLTVV.

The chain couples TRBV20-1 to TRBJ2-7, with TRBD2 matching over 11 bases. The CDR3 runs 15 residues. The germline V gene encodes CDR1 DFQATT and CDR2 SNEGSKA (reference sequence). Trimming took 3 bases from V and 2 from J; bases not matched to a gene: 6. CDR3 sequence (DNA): TGCAGTGCTAGTTCCGGGACTAGCGGTACCTACGAGCAGTACTTC. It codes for CSASSGTSGTYEQYF.

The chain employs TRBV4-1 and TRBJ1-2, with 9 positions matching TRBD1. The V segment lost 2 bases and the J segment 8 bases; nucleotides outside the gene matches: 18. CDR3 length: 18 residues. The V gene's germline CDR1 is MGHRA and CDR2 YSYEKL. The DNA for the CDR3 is TGCGCCAGCAGCCAACCCGGAGGTCGGAACAGGGGGCTCGAGGGCTACACCTTC. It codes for CASSQPGGRNRGLEGYTF.

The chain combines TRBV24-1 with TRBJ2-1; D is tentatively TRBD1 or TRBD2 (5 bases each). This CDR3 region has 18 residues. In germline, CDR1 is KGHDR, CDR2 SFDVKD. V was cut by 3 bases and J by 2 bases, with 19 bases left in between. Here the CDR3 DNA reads TGTGCCACCAGTGATGCCAACCCCCGGGACGGAACCTACAATGAGCAGTTCTTC. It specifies CATSDANPRDGTYNEQFF.

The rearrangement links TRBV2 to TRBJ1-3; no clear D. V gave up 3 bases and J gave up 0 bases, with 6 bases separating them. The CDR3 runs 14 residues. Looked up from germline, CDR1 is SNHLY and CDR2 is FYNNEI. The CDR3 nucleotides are TGTGCCAGCAGTGACCCCGGCTCTGGAAACACCATATATTTT. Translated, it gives CASSDPGSGNTIYF.

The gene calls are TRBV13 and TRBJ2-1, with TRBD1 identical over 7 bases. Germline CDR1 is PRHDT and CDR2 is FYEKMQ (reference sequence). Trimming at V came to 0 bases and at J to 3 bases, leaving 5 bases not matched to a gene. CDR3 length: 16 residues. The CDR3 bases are TGTGCCAGCAGCTTAGGCCTACAGGGGATCTACAATGAGCAGTTCTTC. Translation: CASSLGLQGIYNEQFF. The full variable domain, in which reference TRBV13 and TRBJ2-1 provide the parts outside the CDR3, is AAGVIQSPRHLIKEKRETATLKCYPIPRHDTVYWYQQGPGQDPQFLISFYEKMQSDKGSIPDRFSAQQFSDYHSELNMSSLELGDSALYFCASSLGLQGIYNEQFFGPGTRLTVL.

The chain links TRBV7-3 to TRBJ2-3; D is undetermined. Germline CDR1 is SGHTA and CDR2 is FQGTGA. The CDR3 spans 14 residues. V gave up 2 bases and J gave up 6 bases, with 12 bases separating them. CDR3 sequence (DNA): TGTGCCAGCAGCTTATCTAGGCCGCCGGATACGCAGTATTTT. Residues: CASSLSRPPDTQYF.

The chain's CDR3 is CASSPGPGNYGYTF. The CDR3 region has the DNA TGTGCCAGCAGCCCGGGACCAGGAAACTATGGCTACACCTTC. The V call is TRBV4-2, the J call TRBJ1-2; possible D gene TRBD1, 5 bases. The V and J ends lost 4 bases and 2 bases respectively, with 11 bases between them. This CDR3 contains 14 residues. The germline V gene has CDR1 LGHNA and CDR2 YNFKEQ.

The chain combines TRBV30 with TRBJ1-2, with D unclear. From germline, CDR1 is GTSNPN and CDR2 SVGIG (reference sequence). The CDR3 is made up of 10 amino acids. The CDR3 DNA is TGTGGCGTGGCTAACTATGGCTACACCTTC. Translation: CGVANYGYTF.

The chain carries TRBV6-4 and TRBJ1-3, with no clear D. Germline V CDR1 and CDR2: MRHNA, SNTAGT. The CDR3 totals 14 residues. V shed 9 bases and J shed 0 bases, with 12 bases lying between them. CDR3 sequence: CARLMDFSGNTIYF. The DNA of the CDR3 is TGTGCCAGGCTTATGGACTTCTCTGGAAACACCATATATTTT.

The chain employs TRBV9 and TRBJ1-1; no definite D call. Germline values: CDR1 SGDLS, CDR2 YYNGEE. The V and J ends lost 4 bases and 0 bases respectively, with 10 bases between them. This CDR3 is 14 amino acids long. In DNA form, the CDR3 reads TGTGCCAGCAGCACAGACTCTGTGAACACTGAAGCTTTCTTT. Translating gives CASSTDSVNTEAFF.